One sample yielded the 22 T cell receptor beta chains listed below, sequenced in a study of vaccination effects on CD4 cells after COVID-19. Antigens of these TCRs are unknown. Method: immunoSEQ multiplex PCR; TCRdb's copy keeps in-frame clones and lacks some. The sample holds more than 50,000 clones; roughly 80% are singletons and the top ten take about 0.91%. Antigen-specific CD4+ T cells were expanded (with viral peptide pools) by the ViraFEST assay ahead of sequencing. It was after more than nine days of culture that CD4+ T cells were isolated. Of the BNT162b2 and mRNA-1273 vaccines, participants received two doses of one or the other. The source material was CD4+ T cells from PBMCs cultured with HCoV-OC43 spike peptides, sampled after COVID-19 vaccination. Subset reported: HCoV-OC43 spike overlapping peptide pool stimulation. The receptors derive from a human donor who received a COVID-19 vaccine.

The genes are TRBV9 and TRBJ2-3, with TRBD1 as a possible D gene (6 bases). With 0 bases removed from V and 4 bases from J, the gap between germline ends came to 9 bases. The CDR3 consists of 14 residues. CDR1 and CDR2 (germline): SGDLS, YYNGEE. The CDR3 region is CASSVDTGPDTQYF. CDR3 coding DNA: TGTGCCAGCAGCGTAGACACAGGGCCAGATACGCAGTATTTT. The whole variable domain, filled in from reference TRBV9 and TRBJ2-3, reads DSGVTQTPKHLITATGQRVTLRCSPRSGDLSVYWYQQSLDQGLQFLIQYYNGEERAKGNILERFSAQQFPDLHSELNLSSLELGDSALYFCASSVDTGPDTQYFGPGTRLTVL.

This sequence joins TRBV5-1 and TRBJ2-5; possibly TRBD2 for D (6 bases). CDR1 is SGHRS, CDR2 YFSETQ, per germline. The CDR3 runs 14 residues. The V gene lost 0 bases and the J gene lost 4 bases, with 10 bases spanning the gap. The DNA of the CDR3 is TGCGCCAGCAGCTTGGGACTAGGGATAGAGACCCAGTACTTC. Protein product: CASSLGLGIETQYF.

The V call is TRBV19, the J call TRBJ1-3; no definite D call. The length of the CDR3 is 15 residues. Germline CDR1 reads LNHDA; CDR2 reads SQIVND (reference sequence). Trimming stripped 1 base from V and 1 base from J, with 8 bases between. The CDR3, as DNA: TGTGCCAGTAGTATAGTCGTGGCTTCTGGAAACACCATATATTTT. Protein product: CASSIVVASGNTIYF.

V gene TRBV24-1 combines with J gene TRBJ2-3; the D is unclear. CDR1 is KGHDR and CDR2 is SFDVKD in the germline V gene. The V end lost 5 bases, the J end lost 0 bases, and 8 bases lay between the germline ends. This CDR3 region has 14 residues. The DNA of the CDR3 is TGTGCCACCAGTGCGCTCGGTAGCACAGATACGCAGTATTTT. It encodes CATSALGSTDTQYF.

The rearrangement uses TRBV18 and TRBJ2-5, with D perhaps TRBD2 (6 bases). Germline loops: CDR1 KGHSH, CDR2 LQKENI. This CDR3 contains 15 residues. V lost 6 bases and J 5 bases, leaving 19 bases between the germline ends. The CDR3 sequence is CASSQSLGGRETQYF. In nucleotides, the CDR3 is TGTGCCAGCTCGCAATCCCTCGGAGGGCGGGAGACCCAGTACTTC.

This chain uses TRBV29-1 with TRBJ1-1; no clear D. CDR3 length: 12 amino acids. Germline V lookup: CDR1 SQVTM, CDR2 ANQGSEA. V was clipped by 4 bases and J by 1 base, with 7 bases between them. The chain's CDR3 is CSVGSGNTEAFF. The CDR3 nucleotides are TGCAGCGTTGGATCAGGGAACACTGAAGCTTTCTTT.

The CDR3 loop is CASSLAGQINYGYTF. Here the CDR3 DNA reads TGTGCCAGCAGCTTAGCGGGGCAGATTAACTATGGCTACACCTTC. This sequence joins TRBV7-2 and TRBJ1-2; weak D call: TRBD1 (5 bases). CDR3 size: 15 residues. Germline V gene data show CDR1 as SGHTA and CDR2 as FQGNSA. Deletions cut 0 bases from V and 1 base from J, with 9 bases between.

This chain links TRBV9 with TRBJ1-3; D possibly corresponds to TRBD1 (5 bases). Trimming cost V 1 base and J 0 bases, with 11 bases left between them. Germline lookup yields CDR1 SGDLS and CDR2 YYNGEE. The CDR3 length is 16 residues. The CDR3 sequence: CASSVQPGPSGNTIYF. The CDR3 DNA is TGTGCCAGCAGCGTACAACCGGGACCCTCTGGAAACACCATATATTTT.

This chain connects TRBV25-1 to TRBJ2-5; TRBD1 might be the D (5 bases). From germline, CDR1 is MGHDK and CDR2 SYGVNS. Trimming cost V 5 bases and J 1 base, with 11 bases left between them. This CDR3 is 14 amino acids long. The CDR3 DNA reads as TGTGCCAGCAGTAAGTCCAGGGCCCAAGAGACCCAGTACTTC. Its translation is CASSKSRAQETQYF.

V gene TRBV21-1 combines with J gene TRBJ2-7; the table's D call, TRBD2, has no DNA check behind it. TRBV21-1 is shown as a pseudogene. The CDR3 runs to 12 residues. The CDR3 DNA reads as TGTGCCAGCAGCAGACGGGTCTACGAGCAGTACGTC. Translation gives CASSRRVYEQYV.

CDR3 protein: CATSEHTQGYGYTF. The CDR3 region has the DNA TGTGCCACCAGTGAACATACCCAGGGCTATGGCTACACCTTC. The chain couples TRBV24-1 to TRBJ1-2; the D gene is possibly TRBD1 (5 bases). This CDR3 region has 14 residues. Trimming removed 4 bases from V and 4 bases from J, with 12 bases in between. Germline-derived CDR1 and CDR2 are KGHDR and SFDVKD.

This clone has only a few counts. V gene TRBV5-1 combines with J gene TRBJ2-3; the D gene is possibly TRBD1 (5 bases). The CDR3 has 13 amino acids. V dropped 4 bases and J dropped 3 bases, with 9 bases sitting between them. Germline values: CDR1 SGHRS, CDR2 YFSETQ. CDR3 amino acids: CASSLSGTDTQYF. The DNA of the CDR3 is TGCGCCAGCAGCCTGTCAGGGACAGATACGCAGTATTTT.

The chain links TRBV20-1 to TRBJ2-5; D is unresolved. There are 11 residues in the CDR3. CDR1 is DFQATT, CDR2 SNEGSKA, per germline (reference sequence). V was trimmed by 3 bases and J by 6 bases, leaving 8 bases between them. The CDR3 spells CSASNMQTQYF. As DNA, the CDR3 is TGCAGTGCTAGCAACATGCAGACCCAGTACTTC.

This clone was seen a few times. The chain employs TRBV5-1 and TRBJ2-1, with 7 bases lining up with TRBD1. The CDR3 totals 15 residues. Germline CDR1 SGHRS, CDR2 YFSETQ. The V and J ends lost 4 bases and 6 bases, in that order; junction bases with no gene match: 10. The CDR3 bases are TGCGCCAGCAGCCTGAGACAGGGCTCGGGCAATGAGCAGTTCTTC. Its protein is CASSLRQGSGNEQFF. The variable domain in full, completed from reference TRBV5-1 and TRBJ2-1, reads KAGVTQTPRYLIKTRGQQVTLSCSPISGHRSVSWYQQTPGQGLQFLFEYFSETQRNKGNFPGRFSGRQFSNSRSEMNVSTLELGDSALYLCASSLRQGSGNEQFFGPGTRLTVL.

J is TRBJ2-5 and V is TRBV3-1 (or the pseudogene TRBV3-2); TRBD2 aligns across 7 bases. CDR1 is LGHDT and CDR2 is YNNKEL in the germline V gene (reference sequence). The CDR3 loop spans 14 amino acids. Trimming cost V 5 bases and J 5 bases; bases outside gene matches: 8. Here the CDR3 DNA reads TGTGCCAGCAGCTCAAGCGGGGTTTCGGAGACCCAGTACTTC. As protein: CASSSSGVSETQYF.

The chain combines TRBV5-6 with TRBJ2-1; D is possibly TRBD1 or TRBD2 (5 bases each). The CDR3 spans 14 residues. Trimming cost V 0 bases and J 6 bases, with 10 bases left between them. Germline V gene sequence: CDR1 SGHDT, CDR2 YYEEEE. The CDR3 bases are TGTGCCAGCAGCTTGGGGGGGTGGGTCAATGAGCAGTTCTTC. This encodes CASSLGGWVNEQFF.

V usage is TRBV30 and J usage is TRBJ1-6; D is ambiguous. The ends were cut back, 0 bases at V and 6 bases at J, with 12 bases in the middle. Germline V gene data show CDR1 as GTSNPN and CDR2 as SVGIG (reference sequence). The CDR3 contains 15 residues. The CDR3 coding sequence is TGTGCCTGGAGTGTACACCCTACTTCTAATTCACCCCTCCACTTT. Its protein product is CAWSVHPTSNSPLHF. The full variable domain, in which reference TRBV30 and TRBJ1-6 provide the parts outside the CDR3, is SQTIHQWPATLVQPVGSPLSLECTVEGTSNPNLYWYRQAAGRGLQLLFYSVGIGQISSEVPQNLSASRPQDRQFILSSKKLLLSDSGFYLCAWSVHPTSNSPLHFGNGTRLTVT.

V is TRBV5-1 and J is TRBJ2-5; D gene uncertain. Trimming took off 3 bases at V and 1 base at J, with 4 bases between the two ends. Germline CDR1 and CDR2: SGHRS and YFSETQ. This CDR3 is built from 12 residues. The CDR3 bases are TGCGCCAGCAGCTACCCCCAAGAGACCCAGTACTTC. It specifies CASSYPQETQYF.

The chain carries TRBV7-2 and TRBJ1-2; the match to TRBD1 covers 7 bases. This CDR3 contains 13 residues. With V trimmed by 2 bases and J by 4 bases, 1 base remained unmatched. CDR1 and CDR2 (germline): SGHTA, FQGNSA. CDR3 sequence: CASSLQGVYGYTF. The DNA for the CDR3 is TGTGCCAGCAGCTTACAGGGGGTCTATGGCTACACCTTC.

The CDR3: CASSLSLGRANQPQHF. CDR3 sequence (DNA): TGTGCCAGCAGTTTATCCCTGGGTCGAGCGAATCAGCCCCAGCATTTT. This chain joins TRBV28 and TRBJ1-5; D not resolved. The CDR3 contains 16 residues. Trimming took 1 base from V and 4 from J, leaving 14 bases between them. Germline V gene lookup returns CDR1 MDHEN and CDR2 SYDVKM.

The CDR3 DNA reads as TGCGCCAGCAGTGCCCGGCAAATGAACACTGAAGCTTTCTTT. Translation: CASSARQMNTEAFF. The rearrangement links TRBV10-1 to TRBJ1-1, with D uncertain. CDR3 length equals 14 residues. V gave up 4 bases and J gave up 0 bases, with 9 bases separating them. Germline V lookup: CDR1 WNHNN, CDR2 SYGVQD (reference sequence).

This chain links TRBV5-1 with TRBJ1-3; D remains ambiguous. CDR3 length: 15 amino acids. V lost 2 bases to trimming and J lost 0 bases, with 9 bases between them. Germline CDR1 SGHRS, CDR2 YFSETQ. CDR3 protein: CASSLSGNSGNTIYF. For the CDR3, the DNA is TGCGCCAGCAGCTTAAGCGGCAACTCTGGAAACACCATATATTTT.